The clone carrying this T cell receptor beta chain showed up many times. Antigen specificity is unknown. This entry is derived from a study of regulatory T cells in long-lasting Graves disease. Whole-study findings and limits: Segments TRBV28, TRBJ1-2 and TRBJ2-5 showed preferential usage in persistent disease.

Arm-PCR of CDR3 regions and iRepertoire HTBI primers were the basis on which TCR beta libraries were built. Authors' analysis steps: The study identified 62 TRBV and approximately 15 TRBJ segments across samples. TCRdb processed the multiplex PCR reads anew with MiXCR; each CDR3 protein has one entry. The V and J calls reflect TCRdb's pipeline rather than the authors' work. The sample shows 700,000 or so distinct CDR3 sequences, about 30% of them seen only once. Germline V lookup: CDR1 MNHNS, CDR2 SASEGT. V gave up 6 bases and J gave up 6 bases, with 17 bases separating them. This CDR3 comprises 14 residues. Time point denoted: persistent/refractory GD, antithyroid drugs over 5 years with positive TRAb. PBMCs provided the RNA from which the TCR library was made. With EDTA tubes as the receptacles, 7.5 to 9 milliliters of peripheral blood were drawn.

The V call is TRBV6-1, the J call TRBJ1-2, with a tentative D call TRBD1 (6 bases). Sequencing was performed on peripheral blood mononuclear cells (PBMCs), taken when the disease was refractory, from a patient treated with antithyroid drugs. This TCR came from a female donor with Graves disease. The CDR3 reads CASRRQVARDGYTF. DNA of the CDR3: TGTGCCAGCAGGCGACAGGTGGCGAGGGATGGCTACACCTTC.